A single sample is the source of the 14 T cell receptor beta chains below, sequenced in a study of blood T cells in healthy people across ages. Alongside a J-beta primer mix, a sample-barcoded 5' primer served in a second PCR lasting 7 to 11 cycles. Using its own MiXCR run on the 5' RACE reads, TCRdb lists one record per CDR3 protein. The sample lists about 1.8 million distinct CDR3 sequences, about 50% occurring once. The sequenced sample consisted of blood. These receptors were taken from a woman aged 40-49 years in good health.

The table lists this clonotype with a few counts. The chain is built from TRBV7-2 and TRBJ2-1; the D gene could be TRBD1 or TRBD2 (5 bases each). CDR3 length: 17 residues. Germline V CDR1 and CDR2: SGHTA, FQGNSA. V lost 1 base and J 10 bases, leaving 23 bases between the germline ends. The CDR3 sequence: CASSLVPTGRLSPEQFF. For the CDR3, the DNA is TGTGCCAGCAGCTTAGTTCCTACGGGACGGCTCTCCCCCGAGCAGTTCTTC.

This chain joins TRBV7-3 and TRBJ2-1; maybe TRBD2 (5 bases). There are 12 residues in the CDR3. CDR1 SGHTA and CDR2 FQGTGA come from the germline V gene. Trimming cost V 5 bases and J 8 bases, with 10 bases left between them. Here the CDR3 reads CASSPGVHEQFF. CDR3 coding DNA: TGTGCCAGCAGCCCCGGGGTTCATGAGCAGTTCTTC.

This sequence joins TRBV6-5 and TRBJ2-4, with D perhaps being TRBD1 or TRBD2 (7 bases each). The better agreement between TRBJ2-7 and the DNA end casts doubt on the J call. In germline, CDR1 is MNHEY, CDR2 SVGAGI. The CDR3 extends over 14 amino acids. This CDR3 reads CASTQGGTSYEQYF. CDR3 DNA: TGTGCCAGCACCCAGGGGGGGACGTCTTACGAGCAGTACTTC.

This clonotype was observed a few times. The chain recombines TRBV20-1 with TRBJ2-3; D possibly matches TRBD1 or TRBD2 (6 bases each). The CDR3 length is 15 residues. Per the germline V gene, CDR1 is DFQATT and CDR2 is SNEGSKA (reference sequence). V lost 0 bases and J 1 base, leaving 11 bases between the germline ends. The CDR3 DNA follows: TGCAGTGCTAGAGAGACAGGCGGGGGCACAGATACGCAGTATTTT. This encodes CSARETGGGTDTQYF.

This clonotype was detected once. This sequence joins TRBV7-8 and TRBJ2-1, with a weak D call TRBD2 (6 bases). The J call may not be correct, given that the DNA end is closer to TRBJ2-7. The germline CDR1 and CDR2 sequences are SGHVS and FQNEAQ. The CDR3 runs to 16 residues. The CDR3 reads CASSSLGGKGNNEQYF. The DNA for the CDR3 is TGTGCCAGCAGCAGTCTCGGGGGTAAAGGGAACAATGAGCAGTACTTC.

This rearrangement joins TRBV12-3 or TRBV12-4 to TRBJ2-1; 11 nucleotides align to TRBD1. The CDR3 spans 14 residues. After removal of 6 bases from V and 7 bases from J, the junction contained 5 bases not matched to a gene. The DNA of the CDR3 is TGTGCCAGCAGCGGACAGGGGGCCTCGAATGAGCAGTTCTTC. Protein: CASSGQGASNEQFF.

This chain links TRBV5-1 with TRBJ2-1; D possibly corresponds to TRBD2 (5 bases). The J call is uncertain, as TRBJ2-7 better fits the DNA end. Germline loops: CDR1 SGHRS, CDR2 YFSETQ. The CDR3 length is 15 residues. DNA of the CDR3: TGCGCCAGCAGCTCCCGGCGGGCCTCCTACAATGAGCAGTACTTC. It codes for CASSSRRASYNEQYF.

The chain combines TRBV20-1 with TRBJ2-7, with D perhaps TRBD1 (5 bases). Germline-derived CDR1 and CDR2 are DFQATT and SNEGSKA (reference sequence). The length of the CDR3 is 12 residues. The CDR3 loop is CRALAGTYEQYF. The DNA for the CDR3 is TGCAGGGCTCTGGCAGGGACCTACGAGCAGTACTTC.

This clonotype was recorded a few times. The J gene is TRBJ2-3, the V gene TRBV7-2, with D possibly being TRBD1 (6 bases). This CDR3 is 13 amino acids long. Germline-derived CDR1 and CDR2 are SGHTA and FQGNSA. With 5 bases removed from V and 7 bases from J, the gap between germline ends came to 13 bases. In DNA, the CDR3 is TGTGCCAGCAGCCAAGGGGGTTGGAATACGCAGTATTTT. This codes for CASSQGGWNTQYF.

This chain connects TRBV20-1 to TRBJ1-4, with 9 bases aligning to TRBD1. The CDR3 runs 15 residues. The germline CDR1 and CDR2 sequences are DFQATT and SNEGSKA (reference sequence). The V and J ends lost 2 bases and 7 bases, in that order; junction bases with no gene match: 8. CDR3 sequence (DNA): TGCAGTGCTAGACGCCGACAGGGGGGGACTGAAAAACTGTTTTTT. Translating it yields CSARRRQGGTEKLFF.

There are a few counts of this clonotype. The chain uses TRBV7-2 and TRBJ1-2; 8 positions agree with TRBD1. J lost 4 bases, V lost 3 bases, and 7 bases had no gene match. The CDR3 is 15 amino acids. Per the germline V gene, CDR1 is SGHTA and CDR2 is FQGNSA. The CDR3 is CASSLTGVRGYGYTF. The CDR3 region has the DNA TGTGCCAGCAGCTTGACAGGGGTTAGGGGCTATGGCTACACCTTC.

This clonotype was counted a few times. This chain uses TRBV20-1 with TRBJ2-4; D not certain. The assigned J gene may be wrong: the sequence end matches TRBJ2-7 better. CDR3 length: 14 residues. The germline V gene has CDR1 DFQATT and CDR2 SNEGSKA (reference sequence). The CDR3 protein is CSARDRARVYEQYF. Written as DNA, the CDR3 is TGCAGTGCTAGAGATCGGGCTAGGGTCTACGAGCAGTACTTC.

CDR3 in DNA: TGTGCCAGCAGCCAACCGGGACAGGGGATCCGTTTCCATGAGCAGTTCTTC. This encodes CASSQPGQGIRFHEQFF. The chain joins TRBV14 to TRBJ2-1, with TRBD1 matching 10 bases. The CDR3 has 17 amino acids. Germline-derived CDR1 and CDR2 are SGHDN and FVKESK. Trimming took 2 bases from V and 8 from J; bases not matched to a gene: 12.

The chain has TRBV7-3 and TRBJ2-1, with 10 bases that match TRBD1. The CDR3 is 17 residues long. The V segment lost 3 bases and the J segment 9 bases; nucleotides outside the gene matches: 14. The germline V gene encodes CDR1 SGHTA and CDR2 FQGTGA. CDR3 protein: CASSFGSSLGQGREQFF. CDR3 sequence (DNA): TGTGCCAGCAGCTTTGGTTCGTCATTGGGACAGGGGCGTGAGCAGTTCTTC.